These 11 T cell receptor beta chains originate from one sample sequenced in a study of Ad26.COV2.S vaccination and SARS-CoV-2 variants (dated by TCRdb to the early 2020s). In light of the paper, this sample's treatment or condition label describes: some 19 received Ad26.COV2.S at low or high dose, single or two shots; about 5 received placebo; per-sample allocation not given. For vaccine and placebo recipients, repertoires were sequenced using samples collected on day 63 after the first injection. Library prep was done by the immunoSEQ multiplex PCR assay. Sourced from immuneACCESS, this table was stored by TCRdb with only in-frame sequences that have V and J called. A share of the clones is absent; for the studies checked, an unresolved V gene accounts for under half, and the remainder has no known explanation. The sample table lists around 420,000 clones, approximately 90% of them with a count of one. 3.6% of the sample rests with the top ten.

Sequencing used peripheral blood, obtained in a trial of Ad26.COV2.S vaccine versus placebo. Receptors were obtained from a person between 18 and 59 years old who received the Ad26.COV2.S COVID-19 vaccine or a placebo.

This chain connects TRBV29-1 to TRBJ1-4; perhaps TRBD1 as D (6 bases). The CDR3 extends over 14 amino acids. V was pared by 4 bases and J by 8 bases, with 17 bases between. The germline V gene encodes CDR1 SQVTM and CDR2 ANQGSEA. The DNA for the CDR3 is TGCAGCGTTGTTGATCCGGGGGCGGGAGAAAAACTGTTTTTT. This sequence encodes CSVVDPGAGEKLFF.

The rearrangement joins TRBV30 to TRBJ1-1; D is undetermined. The germline CDR1 and CDR2 sequences are GTSNPN and SVGIG (reference sequence). The CDR3 spans 14 residues. The V end lost 2 bases, the J end lost 8 bases, and 18 bases lay between the germline ends. In DNA, the CDR3 is TGTGCCTGGAGTCAGGTCTCTCCAGCTTCGGAAGCTTTCTTT. It translates to CAWSQVSPASEAFF.

V gene TRBV13 combines with J gene TRBJ2-3; 8 bases map to TRBD2. The CDR3 sequence is 15 residues long. CDR1 is PRHDT and CDR2 is FYEKMQ in the germline V gene (reference sequence). The V and J ends lost 1 base and 3 bases, in that order; junction bases with no gene match: 3. The CDR3 DNA follows: TGTGCCAGCAGCTTAGCGGGGGGGCCAACAGATACGCAGTATTTT. Protein sequence: CASSLAGGPTDTQYF.

The V call is TRBV11-2, the J call TRBJ1-2; possibly TRBD1 for D (5 bases). CDR3 length: 17 amino acids. V was trimmed by 4 bases and J by 0 bases, leaving 18 bases between them. Germline loops: CDR1 SGHAT, CDR2 FQNNGV. This CDR3 reads CASSSYRGSRANYGYTF. For the CDR3, the DNA is TGTGCCAGCAGCTCCTACCGGGGGTCGAGGGCTAACTATGGCTACACCTTC.

This clone was seen more than once but under ten times. This chain connects TRBV4-1 to TRBJ2-2, with 9 bases that match TRBD2. Trimming took 2 bases from V and 1 from J; bases not matched to a gene: 5. Germline CDR1 MGHRA, CDR2 YSYEKL. The CDR3 contains 17 residues. The CDR3 region has the DNA TGCGCCAGCAGCCAACGGGGACTAGCTATGAACACCGGGGAGCTGTTTTTT. Its protein is CASSQRGLAMNTGELFF.

The chain couples TRBV19 to TRBJ1-5, with D perhaps matching TRBD1 (5 bases). Deletions cut 7 bases from V and 4 bases from J, with 17 bases between. CDR1 LNHDA and CDR2 SQIVND come from the germline V gene (reference sequence). The CDR3 loop spans 15 amino acids. The DNA of the CDR3 is TGTGCCAGTACCCGGGGGGGGTATAGGAATCAGCCCCAGCATTTT. Protein sequence: CASTRGGYRNQPQHF.

The chain recombines TRBV29-1 with TRBJ2-7; D is possibly TRBD1 (5 bases). The germline CDR1 and CDR2 sequences are SQVTM and ANQGSEA. CDR3 length equals 13 residues. V was trimmed by 4 bases and J by 1 base, leaving 11 bases between them. As DNA, the CDR3 is TGCAGCGTTGCCGAGACAGTTTCCTACGAGCAGTACTTC. Encoded protein: CSVAETVSYEQYF.

The genes are TRBV5-1 and TRBJ2-5, with a tentative D call TRBD2 (5 bases). Trimming removed 0 bases at V and 8 bases at J, with 17 bases between. Germline-derived CDR1 and CDR2 are SGHRS and YFSETQ. This CDR3 contains 15 residues. The CDR3 coding sequence is TGCGCCAGCAGCTTGGGGCAGAGCGGTGCTGAAACCCAGTACTTC. Translated, it gives CASSLGQSGAETQYF.

The chain combines TRBV4-1 with TRBJ2-7; 10 nucleotides match TRBD2. CDR1 and CDR2 from the germline V gene are MGHRA and YSYEKL. Trimming removed 4 bases from V and 0 bases from J; junction bases left unmatched: 3. This CDR3 is 15 amino acids long. CDR3 loop: CASSPSGGTSYEQYF. The CDR3 DNA reads as TGCGCCAGCAGCCCTAGCGGGGGAACCTCCTACGAGCAGTACTTC.

The rearrangement uses TRBV5-1 and TRBJ2-7, with D maybe TRBD2 (6 bases). Germline V CDR1 and CDR2: SGHRS, YFSETQ. The V end lost 0 bases, the J end lost 6 bases, and 13 bases lay between the germline ends. The CDR3 is 14 amino acids. The chain's CDR3 is CASSLEGRGLEQYF. The CDR3 DNA sequence: TGCGCCAGCAGCTTGGAAGGGCGGGGCCTCGAGCAGTACTTC.

V is TRBV5-5 and J is TRBJ1-2; 8 bases fit TRBD1. Trimming took 0 bases from V and 4 from J; bases not matched to a gene: 5. The germline CDR1 and CDR2 sequences are SGHKS and YYEKEE (reference sequence). This CDR3 region has 15 residues. CDR3 nucleotides: TGTGCCAGCAGCTTGGGGCAGGGGGCCGGCTATGGCTACACCTTC. This gives the protein CASSLGQGAGYGYTF.